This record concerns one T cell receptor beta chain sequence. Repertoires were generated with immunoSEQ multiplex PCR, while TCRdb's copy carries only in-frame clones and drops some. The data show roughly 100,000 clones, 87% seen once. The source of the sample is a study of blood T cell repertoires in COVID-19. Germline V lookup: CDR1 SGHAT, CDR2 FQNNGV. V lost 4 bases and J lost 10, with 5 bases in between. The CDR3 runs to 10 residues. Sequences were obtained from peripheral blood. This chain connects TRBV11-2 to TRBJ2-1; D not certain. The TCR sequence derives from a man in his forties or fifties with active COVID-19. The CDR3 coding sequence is TGTGCCAGCAGCTACGGGGAGCAGTTCTTC. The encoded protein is CASSYGEQFF.